Shown below are 9 T cell receptor beta chains from a single sample sequenced in a study of cytomegalovirus exposure and HLA in healthy donors. With 60 Vbeta and 13 Jbeta primers, the PCR was carried out. Assay used: immunoSEQ multiplex PCR; TCRdb lists only in-frame clones, some missing. The repertoire holds about 100,000 clones, with roughly 75% as singletons. The sequenced sample consisted of PBMCs. Receptors were obtained from a male donor in good health and CMV-seropositive.

This chain uses TRBV27 with TRBJ1-1, with 8 bases lining up with TRBD1. CDR1 is MNHEY, CDR2 SMNVEV, per germline (reference sequence). With V trimmed by 9 bases and J by 1 base, 4 bases remained unmatched. The length of the CDR3 is 13 residues. DNA of the CDR3: TGTGCCAGTCGGGGGACAGGGAACACTGAAGCTTTCTTT. It codes for CASRGTGNTEAFF.

This chain links TRBV5-1 with TRBJ2-1, with a possible D match to TRBD1 (5 bases). The CDR3 runs 14 residues. The V end lost 4 bases, the J end lost 4 bases, and 12 bases lay between the germline ends. CDR1 SGHRS and CDR2 YFSETQ come from the germline V gene. The CDR3 reads CASSLETVYNEQFF. CDR3 in DNA: TGCGCCAGCAGCCTAGAGACAGTGTACAATGAGCAGTTCTTC.

The rearrangement uses TRBV6-4 and TRBJ2-3; D is perhaps TRBD2 (6 bases). Trimming took 0 bases from V and 3 from J, leaving 13 bases between them. Germline values: CDR1 MRHNA, CDR2 SNTAGT. The CDR3 spans 16 residues. DNA of the CDR3: TGTGCCAGCAGTGACTCAGCCGGGGGTCGGACAGATACGCAGTATTTT. Its translation: CASSDSAGGRTDTQYF.

V and J are TRBV7-8 and TRBJ1-5, with D perhaps TRBD1 (5 bases). V lost 3 bases, J lost 2 bases, and 11 bases lay in between. Germline lookup yields CDR1 SGHVS and CDR2 FQNEAQ. The CDR3 has 15 amino acids. As DNA, the CDR3 is TGTGCCAGCAGCTTCAGGGAGGAGGGCAATCAGCCCCAGCATTTT. Translation gives CASSFREEGNQPQHF.

The table lists this clone with a count of one. The genes are TRBV30 and TRBJ1-5; D ambiguous. Trimming took 1 base from V and 7 from J, leaving 14 bases between them. From germline, CDR1 is GTSNPN and CDR2 SVGIG (reference sequence). This CDR3 has 14 amino acids. The CDR3 sequence is CAWSDVDTNQPQHF. Written as DNA, the CDR3 is TGTGCCTGGAGTGACGTCGACACGAACCAGCCCCAGCATTTT.

This rearrangement joins TRBV5-1 to TRBJ2-5; TRBD2 matches 9 bases. The germline V gene has CDR1 SGHRS and CDR2 YFSETQ. The CDR3 consists of 16 residues. V trimming: 2 bases; J trimming: 1 base; junction bases outside the gene matches: 6. CDR3 loop: CASSFNSGGLQETQYF. The DNA of the CDR3 is TGCGCCAGCAGCTTTAATAGCGGGGGTCTCCAAGAGACCCAGTACTTC.

In this sample, this clone turned up a few times. The V and J genes are TRBV5-3 and TRBJ2-3; TRBD2 is a possible D gene (6 bases). TRBV5-3 is assigned to the ORF class and has an uncertain function. The CDR3 has 13 amino acids. V was shortened by 4 bases and J by 6 bases, with 12 bases between the two germline ends. DNA for the CDR3: TGTGCCAGAAGCCCTGGGGAGGCGGATACGCAGTATTTT. Protein sequence: CARSPGEADTQYF.

This clone has more than one count but fewer than ten. The chain combines TRBV7-2 with TRBJ1-5; tentatively, D is TRBD1 (6 bases). The CDR3 covers 17 residues. Trimming took 2 bases from V and 0 from J, leaving 14 bases between them. Germline V CDR1 and CDR2: SGHTA, FQGNSA. CDR3 coding DNA: TGTGCCAGCAGCTTATTTGGACAGCTTTATAGCAATCAGCCCCAGCATTTT. This gives the protein CASSLFGQLYSNQPQHF.

The chain couples TRBV30 to TRBJ1-4, with D hard to call. Germline CDR1 reads GTSNPN; CDR2 reads SVGIG (reference sequence). The CDR3 runs to 12 residues. CDR3: CTLGPLNEKLFF. CDR3 coding DNA: TGTACTCTAGGTCCCCTGAATGAAAAACTGTTTTTT.